This entry is about one T cell receptor (beta chain). Germline CDR1 LGHDT, CDR2 YNNKEL (reference sequence). The CDR3 runs to 16 residues. From 3,500 to 4,500 ng of total RNA, each TCR library was prepared. cDNA for each sample came from eight separate reactions. During cDNA synthesis, UMIs that each contained a 6-nucleotide sample barcode were added by means of template switching. TCRdb reprocessed the 5' RACE reads and reports one entry per CDR3 protein, with no DNA. This repertoire includes some 100,000 distinct CDR3 sequences. The data originate from a study of monozygotic twins with inflammatory bowel disease. Someone took an approximately 2.5 ml blood sample from each of the donors.

Sequenced: blood. This receptor was identified in a human donor with ulcerative colitis or Crohn's disease, or a healthy co-twin of an affected twin (not recorded which). The J gene is TRBJ2-3, the V gene TRBV3-1; TCRdb indicates TRBD1, and absent DNA this call remains unverified. Here the CDR3 reads CASSQDTGQKTDTQYF.